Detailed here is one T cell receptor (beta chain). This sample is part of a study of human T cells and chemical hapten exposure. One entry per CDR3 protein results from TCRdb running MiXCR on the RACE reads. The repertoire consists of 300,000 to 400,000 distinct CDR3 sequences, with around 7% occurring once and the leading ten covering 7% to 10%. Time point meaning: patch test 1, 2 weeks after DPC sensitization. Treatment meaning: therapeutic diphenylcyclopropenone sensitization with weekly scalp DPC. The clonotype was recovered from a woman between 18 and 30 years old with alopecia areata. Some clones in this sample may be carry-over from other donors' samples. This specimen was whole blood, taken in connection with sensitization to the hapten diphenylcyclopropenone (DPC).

The CDR3 nucleotides read TGTGCCAGCAGTCCCATCGGGGGGGCCAACGTCCTGACTTTC. Amino acids: CASSPIGGANVLTF. This chain joins TRBV28 and TRBJ2-6; D gene unclear. The CDR3 length is 14 residues. Trimming pared 5 bases from V and 4 bases from J, leaving 9 bases between. Germline lookup yields CDR1 MDHEN and CDR2 SYDVKM.